This is a list of T cell receptor beta chains from one sample in a study of human T cells and chemical hapten exposure. One entry per CDR3 protein, called by TCRdb with MiXCR from the RACE reads. Of 62,000 or so distinct CDR3 sequences in the sample, about 10% are singletons; the top ten hold around 2.1%. The sequencing here drew on whole blood, taken in connection with sensitization to the hapten diphenylcyclopropenone (DPC). The receptors were sampled from a woman aged 25-40 years with alopecia areata. Some clones in this sample may be carry-over from other donors' samples. Both conserved end residues are part of each CDR3. D genes are given only for firm matches. Clone size is stated in some rows and not others, as once, few, many or a class when expanded.

clone_size: .; j_call: TRBJ1-2; d_call: .; v_call: TRBV5-1; cdr3_aa: CASSPGDGPLRGYTF; cdr3_nt: TGCGCCAGCAGCCCAGGGGACGGTCCTTTACGGGGCTACACCTTC
clone_size: few; j_call: TRBJ1-5; d_call: .; v_call: TRBV6-5; cdr3_aa: CASGTNQPQHF; cdr3_nt: TGTGCCAGCGGGACAAATCAGCCCCAGCATTTT
clone_size: few; j_call: TRBJ2-2; d_call: .; v_call: TRBV9; cdr3_aa: CASSVDLTGELFF; cdr3_nt: TGTGCCAGCAGCGTCGACTTGACCGGGGAGCTGTTTTTT
clone_size: many; j_call: TRBJ2-3; d_call: .; v_call: TRBV28; cdr3_aa: CATWGGTVHSGTQYF; cdr3_nt: TGTGCCACCTGGGGGGGGACAGTACATTCTGGTACGCAGTATTTT
clone_size: many; j_call: TRBJ1-5; d_call: TRBD1; v_call: TRBV6-1; cdr3_aa: CASYQWTGGGYGNQPQHF; cdr3_nt: TGTGCCAGCTACCAATGGACAGGGGGTGGCTATGGCAATCAGCCCCAGCATTTT
clone_size: .; j_call: TRBJ2-3; d_call: TRBD2; v_call: TRBV5-4; cdr3_aa: CASGINSGRSLGTDTQYF; cdr3_nt: TGTGCCAGCGGAATCAATAGCGGGAGGTCATTGGGCACAGATACGCAGTATTTT
clone_size: .; j_call: TRBJ2-3; d_call: TRBD2; v_call: TRBV11-2; cdr3_aa: CASRGSGDSTDTQYF; cdr3_nt: TGTGCCAGCAGAGGTAGCGGGGACAGCACAGATACGCAGTATTTT
clone_size: few; j_call: TRBJ1-1; d_call: .; v_call: TRBV6-2/TRBV6-3; cdr3_aa: CASSYAGGREAFF; cdr3_nt: TGTGCCAGCAGTTACGCTGGGGGCCGTGAAGCTTTCTTT
clone_size: few; j_call: TRBJ1-1; d_call: .; v_call: TRBV30; cdr3_aa: CAWSGMGTEAFF; cdr3_nt: TGTGCCTGGAGTGGGATGGGCACTGAAGCTTTCTTT
clone_size: many; j_call: TRBJ2-1; d_call: .; v_call: TRBV29-1; cdr3_aa: CSVPGETTYNEQFF; cdr3_nt: TGCAGCGTTCCGGGGGAGACAACCTACAATGAGCAGTTCTTC
clone_size: few; j_call: TRBJ1-1; d_call: TRBD1; v_call: TRBV3-1; cdr3_aa: CASSPRRGQGLTMNTEAFF; cdr3_nt: TGTGCCAGCAGCCCACGTAGAGGACAGGGACTTACTATGAACACTGAAGCTTTCTTT
clone_size: many; j_call: TRBJ2-1; d_call: TRBD2; v_call: TRBV20-1; cdr3_aa: CSARDPAGVPDLRNEQFF; cdr3_nt: TGCAGTGCTAGAGACCCGGCGGGGGTCCCTGACTTGAGGAATGAGCAGTTCTTC
clone_size: many; j_call: TRBJ2-3; d_call: TRBD1; v_call: TRBV11-3; cdr3_aa: CASSLRGPPTDTQYF; cdr3_nt: TGTGCCAGCAGCTTGAGGGGGCCCCCCACAGATACGCAGTATTTT
clone_size: many; j_call: TRBJ1-5; d_call: TRBD1; v_call: TRBV18; cdr3_aa: CASSRTGVGQPQHF; cdr3_nt: TGTGCCAGCTCAAGGACAGGGGTCGGACAGCCCCAGCATTTT
clone_size: few; j_call: TRBJ2-1; d_call: .; v_call: TRBV7-9; cdr3_aa: CASARAVGDEQFF; cdr3_nt: TGTGCCAGCGCCCGTGCGGTTGGGGATGAGCAGTTCTTC
clone_size: .; j_call: TRBJ2-3; d_call: TRBD2; v_call: TRBV20-1; cdr3_aa: CSARPGLALHDTQYF; cdr3_nt: TGCAGTGCTAGACCGGGACTAGCTTTACACGATACGCAGTATTTT
clone_size: many; j_call: TRBJ2-1; d_call: TRBD2; v_call: TRBV12-3/TRBV12-4; cdr3_aa: CASSFRVLAGRNEQFF; cdr3_nt: TGTGCCAGCAGTTTTCGGGTCCTAGCGGGGAGGAATGAGCAGTTCTTC
clone_size: many; j_call: TRBJ2-1; d_call: TRBD2; v_call: TRBV4-2; cdr3_aa: CASSQESPGLGLRGEQFF; cdr3_nt: TGTGCCAGCAGCCAAGAATCTCCGGGACTAGGACTTCGAGGTGAGCAGTTCTTC
clone_size: .; j_call: TRBJ2-3; d_call: .; v_call: TRBV5-1; cdr3_aa: CASSAGTKRDTQYF; cdr3_nt: TGCGCCAGCAGCGCCGGGACAAAAAGAGATACGCAGTATTTT
clone_size: .; j_call: TRBJ2-3; d_call: .; v_call: TRBV4-3; cdr3_aa: CASSQDYKTDTQYF; cdr3_nt: TGCGCCAGCAGCCAAGATTATAAAACAGATACGCAGTATTTT
clone_size: many; j_call: TRBJ2-7; d_call: TRBD1; v_call: TRBV20-1; cdr3_aa: CSAEGQGREQYF; cdr3_nt: TGCAGTGCTGAGGGACAGGGCCGCGAGCAGTACTTC
clone_size: few; j_call: TRBJ1-6; d_call: .; v_call: TRBV21-1; cdr3_aa: CASSKGPRDSPLHF; cdr3_nt: TGTGCCAGCAGCAAAGGCCCCAGGGATTCACCCCTCCACTTT
clone_size: many; j_call: TRBJ2-5; d_call: .; v_call: TRBV18; cdr3_aa: CASSPVPPEETQYF; cdr3_nt: TGTGCCAGCTCACCTGTCCCCCCGGAGGAGACCCAGTACTTC
clone_size: many; j_call: TRBJ1-6; d_call: .; v_call: TRBV23-1; cdr3_aa: CASRGDGRNSPLHF; cdr3_nt: TGCGCCAGCAGGGGGGACGGGAGAAATTCACCCCTCCACTTT
clone_size: .; j_call: TRBJ1-5; d_call: .; v_call: TRBV28; cdr3_aa: CASSPGLKHSNQPQHF; cdr3_nt: TGTGCCAGCAGCCCGGGACTGAAACATAGCAATCAGCCCCAGCATTTT
clone_size: few; j_call: TRBJ1-2; d_call: TRBD1; v_call: TRBV7-2; cdr3_aa: CASRVFAGTGGYGYTF; cdr3_nt: TGTGCCAGCAGAGTGTTTGCCGGGACAGGCGGCTATGGCTACACCTTC
clone_size: few; j_call: TRBJ2-1; d_call: .; v_call: TRBV7-2; cdr3_aa: CASSKGYGFRSSYNEQFF; cdr3_nt: TGTGCCAGCAGCAAGGGGTATGGCTTCCGAAGCTCCTACAATGAGCAGTTCTTC
clone_size: many; j_call: TRBJ2-5; d_call: .; v_call: TRBV5-1; cdr3_aa: CASKTTGLQETQYF; cdr3_nt: TGCGCCAGCAAGACAACCGGACTGCAAGAGACCCAGTACTTC
clone_size: .; j_call: TRBJ1-5; d_call: .; v_call: TRBV20-1; cdr3_aa: CSASAQNNQPQHF; cdr3_nt: TGCAGTGCTAGTGCACAGAACAATCAGCCCCAGCATTTT
clone_size: few; j_call: TRBJ1-1; d_call: .; v_call: TRBV7-8; cdr3_aa: CASSLEAGYSTEAFF; cdr3_nt: TGTGCCAGCAGCTTAGAGGCGGGTTACTCCACTGAAGCTTTCTTT
clone_size: .; j_call: TRBJ2-1; d_call: TRBD2; v_call: TRBV2; cdr3_aa: CASGRLAGVNEQFF; cdr3_nt: TGTGCCAGCGGGCGACTAGCGGGAGTCAATGAGCAGTTCTTC
clone_size: .; j_call: TRBJ1-1; d_call: .; v_call: TRBV28; cdr3_aa: CASSLWGGAGTEAFF; cdr3_nt: TGTGCCAGCAGTTTATGGGGGGGCGCGGGTACTGAAGCTTTCTTT
clone_size: few; j_call: TRBJ2-1; d_call: TRBD2; v_call: TRBV11-1; cdr3_aa: CASSFRGGRAVDEQFF; cdr3_nt: TGTGCCAGCAGCTTCAGGGGCGGGAGGGCCGTCGATGAGCAGTTCTTC
clone_size: many; j_call: TRBJ2-1; d_call: .; v_call: TRBV7-2; cdr3_aa: CASSLVGNEQFF; cdr3_nt: TGTGCCAGCAGCTTAGTTGGCAATGAGCAGTTCTTC
clone_size: .; j_call: TRBJ2-1; d_call: TRBD2; v_call: TRBV6-4; cdr3_aa: CASSDIAGAYNEQFF; cdr3_nt: TGTGCCAGCAGTGACATAGCGGGGGCTTACAATGAGCAGTTCTTC
clone_size: .; j_call: TRBJ2-3; d_call: .; v_call: TRBV29-1; cdr3_aa: CSAVPSTDTQYF; cdr3_nt: TGCAGCGCCGTCCCCAGCACAGATACGCAGTATTTT
clone_size: many; j_call: TRBJ2-7; d_call: TRBD2; v_call: TRBV11-3; cdr3_aa: CASSPRLATSYEQYF; cdr3_nt: TGTGCCAGCAGCCCCCGACTAGCGACTAGCTACGAGCAGTACTTC
clone_size: many; j_call: TRBJ1-5; d_call: .; v_call: TRBV4-3; cdr3_aa: CASSQDQGTLNQPQHF; cdr3_nt: TGCGCCAGCAGCCAAGATCAGGGGACCCTTAATCAGCCCCAGCATTTT
clone_size: many; j_call: TRBJ1-4; d_call: TRBD1; v_call: TRBV2; cdr3_aa: CASSEQDRELNEKLFF; cdr3_nt: TGTGCCAGCAGTGAACAGGACAGGGAGCTTAATGAAAAACTGTTTTTT
clone_size: many; j_call: TRBJ1-2; d_call: TRBD1; v_call: TRBV10-3; cdr3_aa: CAIAGTGGAEDGYTF; cdr3_nt: TGTGCCATCGCCGGGACAGGGGGCGCGGAGGATGGCTACACCTTC
clone_size: .; j_call: TRBJ2-3; d_call: TRBD1; v_call: TRBV6-5; cdr3_aa: CASSLDRGRDTQYF; cdr3_nt: TGTGCCAGCAGCCTGGACAGGGGCCGAGATACGCAGTATTTT